This T cell receptor beta chain was observed in a study of siplizumab effects on memory and regulatory T cells. Background on the study: At 1 ug/mL of siplizumab or without drug, mixed lymphocyte reactions were set up in pairs. Study-level findings and limits: Researchers could not give a naive or memory phenotype to roughly 80-97% of proliferating CD4+ or CD8+ clones. Fewer alloreactive sequences mapped to unstimulated CD4+ memory cells under siplizumab.

Mixed lymphocyte reaction cells underwent 6 days of coculture at 37°C. Labelling reagents were assigned as CFSE for responder PBMCs and Violet Dye for stimulator PBMCs, which were mixed 1:1. Concerning this clone itself: The target antigen is unknown.

Assay: immunoSEQ multiplex PCR; the TCRdb copy retains only in-frame clones and omits some. In the table there are around 9,000 clones, about 41% of which are singletons. Sequences were obtained from CFSE-low (dividing) CD4+ T cells sorted from an allogeneic mixed lymphocyte reaction. The sequence was collected from a human donor in good health; the cells came from an allogeneic mixed lymphocyte reaction.

CDR3 region: CASSRDRSGELFF. The CDR3 coding sequence is TGTGCCAGCTCACGGGACAGGTCCGGGGAGCTGTTTTTT. V is TRBV18 and J is TRBJ2-2, with 8 bases identical to TRBD1. The CDR3 consists of 13 residues. Germline V gives CDR1 KGHSH, CDR2 LQKENI. Trimming took 4 bases from V and 6 from J; bases not matched to a gene: 1.